The 16 T cell receptor beta chains below come from one sample, sequenced in a study of T cell clonotyping in hematopoietic cell transplantation. TCRdb's copy holds only in-frame clones and misses some; the assay was immunoSEQ multiplex PCR. The sample shows thousands of clones, around 79% of them seen only once. Here the sequenced sample was PBMCs, taken 100 days after allogeneic stem cell transplant. The receptor source for this set is a female patient between 30 and 40 years old who had an allogeneic stem cell transplant, so the T cells may come from the graft donor. Some clones in this sample may be carry-over from other donors' samples.

CDR3 nucleotides: TGTGCCTGCCTCAGGGTTAACACCATATATTTT. Translated, it gives CACLRVNTIYF. This rearrangement joins TRBV30 to TRBJ1-3, with D perhaps TRBD1 (5 bases). In germline, CDR1 is GTSNPN, CDR2 SVGIG (reference sequence). Trimming took off 6 bases at V and 7 bases at J, with 10 bases between the two ends. This CDR3 is 11 amino acids long.

The V call is TRBV20-1, the J call TRBJ2-2; D is uncertain. There are 11 residues in the CDR3. V shed 5 bases and J shed 5 bases, with 6 bases lying between them. Germline CDR1 reads DFQATT; CDR2 reads SNEGSKA (reference sequence). The CDR3 sequence: CSARLTGELFF. The CDR3 DNA sequence: TGCAGTGCTCGATTGACCGGGGAGCTGTTTTTT.

A single count supports this clone. The genes are TRBV2 and TRBJ2-7; the D is unclear. CDR3 length equals 14 residues. Germline V gene lookup returns CDR1 SNHLY and CDR2 FYNNEI. V gave up 2 bases and J gave up 6 bases, with 14 bases separating them. As DNA, the CDR3 is TGTGCCAGCAGTGAACCTACTCCTCCGGGCGAGCAGTACTTC. This gives the protein CASSEPTPPGEQYF.

The rearrangement links TRBV18 to TRBJ1-1, with TRBD1 matching 7 bases. The CDR3 has 16 residues. The germline V gene has CDR1 KGHSH and CDR2 LQKENI. With 3 bases clipped from V and 5 bases from J, the junction kept 12 bases outside the gene matches. The DNA for the CDR3 is TGTGCCAGCTCACCCTTCCGACAGGGAGAGGGTACTGAAGCTTTCTTT. The encoded protein is CASSPFRQGEGTEAFF.

The chain employs TRBV9 and TRBJ1-2; D might be TRBD1 (5 bases). Germline CDR1 reads SGDLS; CDR2 reads YYNGEE. CDR3 size: 14 residues. Trimming took off 0 bases at V and 3 bases at J, with 9 bases between the two ends. The CDR3 protein is CASSVGGGDYGYTF. The CDR3 DNA sequence: TGTGCCAGCAGCGTAGGTGGGGGTGACTATGGCTACACCTTC.

The chain recombines TRBV5-1 with TRBJ1-4, with D unresolved. CDR3 length equals 17 residues. Germline CDR1 reads SGHRS; CDR2 reads YFSETQ. V dropped 2 bases and J dropped 4 bases, with 18 bases sitting between them. DNA for the CDR3: TGCGCCAGCAGCTTAAGACCTACCGCCGATGATAATGAAAAACTGTTTTTT. This codes for CASSLRPTADDNEKLFF.

V and J are TRBV2 and TRBJ1-2, with 9 bases identical to TRBD1. Trimming took 2 bases from V and 6 from J; bases not matched to a gene: 7. Germline lookup yields CDR1 SNHLY and CDR2 FYNNEI. The CDR3 has 15 residues. The CDR3 protein is CASSERGQGKNGYTF. CDR3 in DNA: TGTGCCAGCAGTGAAAGAGGACAGGGGAAAAATGGCTACACCTTC.

The CDR3 DNA sequence: TGTGCCAGCAGCGTTAGCGGGTGGGGCAATGAGCAGTTCTTC. It yields the protein CASSVSGWGNEQFF. V is TRBV9 and J is TRBJ2-1; 7 bases are shared with TRBD2. Germline V gene data show CDR1 as SGDLS and CDR2 as YYNGEE. The CDR3 is 14 residues long. J lost 6 bases, V lost 2 bases, and 5 bases had no gene match. Combining the CDR3 with reference TRBV9 and TRBJ2-1 gives the whole variable domain DSGVTQTPKHLITATGQRVTLRCSPRSGDLSVYWYQQSLDQGLQFLIQYYNGEERAKGNILERFSAQQFPDLHSELNLSSLELGDSALYFCASSVSGWGNEQFFGPGTRLTVL.

The chain joins TRBV19 to TRBJ2-5, with a possible D match to TRBD1 (5 bases). The V end was cut by 5 bases, the J end by 1 base, with 8 bases between. Germline values: CDR1 LNHDA, CDR2 SQIVND (reference sequence). This CDR3 spans 13 amino acids. Here the CDR3 DNA reads TGTGCCAGTAGTTCCGACAGCCAAGAGACCCAGTACTTC. Its protein product is CASSSDSQETQYF. Using reference TRBV19 and TRBJ2-5 for the parts outside the CDR3, the full variable domain is DGGITQSPKYLFRKEGQNVTLSCEQNLNHDAMYWYRQDPGQGLRLIYYSQIVNDFQKGDIAEGYSVSREKKESFPLTVTSAQKNPTAFYLCASSSDSQETQYFGPGTRLLVL.

This chain links TRBV25-1 with TRBJ2-3, with 8 bases fitting TRBD2. V was clipped by 1 base and J by 3 bases; unmatched bases: 6. The CDR3 covers 16 residues. Germline loops: CDR1 MGHDK, CDR2 SYGVNS. CDR3 amino acids: CASSESGGGWTDTQYF. The CDR3 coding sequence is TGTGCCAGCAGTGAATCTGGCGGGGGGTGGACAGATACGCAGTATTTT.

The genes are TRBV27 and TRBJ1-6, with a possible D match to TRBD1 (6 bases). Germline V gives CDR1 MNHEY, CDR2 SMNVEV (reference sequence). Trimming cost V 1 base and J 10 bases, with 17 bases left between them. This CDR3 has 16 amino acids. For the CDR3, the DNA is TGTGCCAGCAGTTTATATCGGCCGGCAGGGGACTCACCCCTCCACTTT. As protein: CASSLYRPAGDSPLHF.

This chain connects TRBV11-2 to TRBJ1-3; possible D gene TRBD1, 6 bases. CDR1 SGHAT and CDR2 FQNNGV come from the germline V gene. Trimming removed 2 bases from V and 4 bases from J, with 12 bases in between. CDR3 length: 15 residues. The CDR3 region is CASSLTGQWGNTIYF. In DNA form, the CDR3 reads TGTGCCAGCAGCTTAACAGGGCAGTGGGGAAACACCATATATTTT.

This clone occurred a few times. The rearrangement joins TRBV4-2 to TRBJ1-5; TRBD1 is a possible D gene (5 bases). Trimming took 0 bases from V and 2 from J, leaving 11 bases between them. The CDR3 runs to 16 residues. Looked up from germline, CDR1 is LGHNA and CDR2 is YNFKEQ. CDR3 region: CASSQETRVGNQPQHF. As DNA, the CDR3 is TGTGCCAGCAGCCAAGAGACCAGGGTAGGCAATCAGCCCCAGCATTTT.

This clone occurred a few times. V and J are TRBV6-4 and TRBJ1-1; D is ambiguous. CDR1 and CDR2 (germline): MRHNA, SNTAGT. V was pared by 5 bases and J by 1 base, with 14 bases between. CDR3 length: 15 residues. In DNA form, the CDR3 reads TGTGCCAGCAGTTCTAGGGCAGGCCCGAACACTGAAGCTTTCTTT. It encodes CASSSRAGPNTEAFF.

The chain joins TRBV14 to TRBJ1-1, with D possibly being TRBD1 (5 bases). Trimming left V 4 bases short and J 0 bases short, with 18 bases between. This CDR3 is built from 17 residues. Per germline, CDR1 SGHDN and CDR2 FVKESK. In DNA form, the CDR3 reads TGTGCCAGCAGCCCAGACGGGACTCTTCCTATGAACACTGAAGCTTTCTTT. Translation gives CASSPDGTLPMNTEAFF.

This clone was seen a handful of times. The chain is built from TRBV10-2 and TRBJ1-5, with a possible D match to TRBD1 (5 bases). CDR3 length: 15 residues. V was pared by 6 bases and J by 0 bases, with 12 bases between. Germline assignment: CDR1 WSHSY and CDR2 SAAADI. The CDR3 bases are TGCGCCAGCAGGGGGACGGAATATAGCAATCAGCCCCAGCATTTT. Translating it yields CASRGTEYSNQPQHF.